This TCR beta chain stems from a study of blood T cell repertoires in COVID-19. Study-level information: T cells, B-cell-depleted T cells, or PBMCs provided the cDNA or gDNA that served as material.

After removal of 3 bases from V and 8 bases from J, the junction contained 9 bases not matched to a gene. The length of the CDR3 is 15 residues. CDR1 and CDR2 (germline): SGHRS, YFSETQ. Some clones are missing from TCRdb's copy, which holds only in-frame ones; the method was immunoSEQ multiplex PCR. The sample shows hundreds of thousands of clones, 70% to 90% of them seen only once. Everyone who took part was 18 to 89 years old, and they came from about two dozen US areas. This receptor was obtained from a woman aged 25-40 years who had recovered from COVID-19. The V and J genes are TRBV5-1 and TRBJ2-1, with 9 bases matching TRBD2. The source material was PBMCs or T cells enriched from blood (not recorded which). The CDR3 nucleotides read TGCGCCAGCAGCTACCAGCGGGAGGCCCCCGATGAGCAGTTCTTC. Amino acids: CASSYQREAPDEQFF.